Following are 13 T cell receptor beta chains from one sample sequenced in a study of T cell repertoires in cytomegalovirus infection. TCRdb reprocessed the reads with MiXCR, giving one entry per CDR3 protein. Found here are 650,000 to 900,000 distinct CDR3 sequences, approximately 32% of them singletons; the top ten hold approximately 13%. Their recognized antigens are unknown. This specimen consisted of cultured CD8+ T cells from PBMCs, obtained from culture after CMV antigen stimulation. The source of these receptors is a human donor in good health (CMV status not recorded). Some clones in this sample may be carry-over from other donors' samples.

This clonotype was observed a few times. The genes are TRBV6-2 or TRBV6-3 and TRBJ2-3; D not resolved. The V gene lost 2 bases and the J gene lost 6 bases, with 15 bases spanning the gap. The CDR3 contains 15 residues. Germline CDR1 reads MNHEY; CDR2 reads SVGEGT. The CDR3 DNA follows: TGTGCCAGCAGTTACGCGTCCCGAACGGCGGATACGCAGTATTTT. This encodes CASSYASRTADTQYF.

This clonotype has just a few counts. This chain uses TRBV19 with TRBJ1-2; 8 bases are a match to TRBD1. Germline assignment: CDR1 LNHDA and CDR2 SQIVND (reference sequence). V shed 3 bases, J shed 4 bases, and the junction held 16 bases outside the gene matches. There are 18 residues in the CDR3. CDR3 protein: CASSIPSDLTGDVYGYTF. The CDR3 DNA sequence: TGTGCCAGTAGTATTCCATCGGACTTGACAGGGGATGTCTATGGCTACACCTTC.

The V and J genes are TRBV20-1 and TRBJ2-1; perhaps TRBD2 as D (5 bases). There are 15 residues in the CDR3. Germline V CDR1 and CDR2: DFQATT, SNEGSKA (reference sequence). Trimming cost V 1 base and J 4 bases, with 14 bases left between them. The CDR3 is CSARVGAEVYNEQFF. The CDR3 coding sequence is TGCAGTGCTAGAGTCGGTGCGGAGGTGTACAATGAGCAGTTCTTC.

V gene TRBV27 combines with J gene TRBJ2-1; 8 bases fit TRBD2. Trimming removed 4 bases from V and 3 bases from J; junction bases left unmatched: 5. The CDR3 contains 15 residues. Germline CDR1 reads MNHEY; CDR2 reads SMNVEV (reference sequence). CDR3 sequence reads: CASSWGLGGYNEQFF. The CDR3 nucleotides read TGTGCCAGCAGTTGGGGACTAGGGGGCTACAATGAGCAGTTCTTC.

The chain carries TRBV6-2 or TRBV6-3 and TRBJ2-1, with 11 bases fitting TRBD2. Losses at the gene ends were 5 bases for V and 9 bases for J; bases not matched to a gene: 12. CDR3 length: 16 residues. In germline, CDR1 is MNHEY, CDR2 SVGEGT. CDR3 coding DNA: TGTGCCAGCAGTCCACTCGAGATAGCGGGGGGGGTTGAGCAGTTCTTC. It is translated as CASSPLEIAGGVEQFF.

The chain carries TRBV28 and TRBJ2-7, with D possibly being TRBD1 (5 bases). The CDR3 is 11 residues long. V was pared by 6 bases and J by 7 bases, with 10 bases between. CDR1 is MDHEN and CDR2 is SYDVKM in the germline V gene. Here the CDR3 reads CASRQGWEQYV. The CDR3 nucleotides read TGTGCCAGCAGGCAGGGTTGGGAGCAGTACGTC.

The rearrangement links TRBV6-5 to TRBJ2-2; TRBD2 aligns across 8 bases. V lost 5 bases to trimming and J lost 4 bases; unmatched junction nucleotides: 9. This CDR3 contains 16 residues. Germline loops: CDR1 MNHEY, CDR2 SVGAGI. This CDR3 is CASSPLDGGVTGELFF. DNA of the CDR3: TGTGCCAGCAGTCCCCTGGACGGGGGGGTCACCGGGGAGCTGTTTTTT.

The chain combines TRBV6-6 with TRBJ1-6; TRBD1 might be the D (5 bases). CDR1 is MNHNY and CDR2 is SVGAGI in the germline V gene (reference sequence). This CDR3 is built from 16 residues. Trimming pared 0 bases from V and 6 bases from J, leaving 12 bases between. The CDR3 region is CASSYSQGGTNSPLHF. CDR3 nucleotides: TGTGCCAGCAGTTACTCTCAGGGAGGAACTAATTCACCCCTCCACTTT.

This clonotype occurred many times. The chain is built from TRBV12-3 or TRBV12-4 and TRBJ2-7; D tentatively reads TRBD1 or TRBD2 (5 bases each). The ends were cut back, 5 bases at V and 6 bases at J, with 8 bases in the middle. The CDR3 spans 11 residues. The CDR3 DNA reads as TGTGCCAGCAGTGTGGGGACCGAGCAGTACGTC. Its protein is CASSVGTEQYV.

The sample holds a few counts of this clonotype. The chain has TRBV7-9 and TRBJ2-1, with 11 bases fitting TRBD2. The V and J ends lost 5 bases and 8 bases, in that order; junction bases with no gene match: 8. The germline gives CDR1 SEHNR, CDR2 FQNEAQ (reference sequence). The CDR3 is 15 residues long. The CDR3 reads CASSRSGGGDYEQFF. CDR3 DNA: TGTGCCAGCAGCCGTAGCGGGGGGGGAGACTATGAGCAGTTCTTC. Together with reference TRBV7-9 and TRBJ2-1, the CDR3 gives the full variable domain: DTGVSQNPRHKITKRGQNVTFRCDPISEHNRLYWYRQTLGQGPEFLTYFQNEAQLEKSRLLSDRFSAERPKGSFSTLEIQRTEQGDSAMYLCASSRSGGGDYEQFFGPGTRLTVL.

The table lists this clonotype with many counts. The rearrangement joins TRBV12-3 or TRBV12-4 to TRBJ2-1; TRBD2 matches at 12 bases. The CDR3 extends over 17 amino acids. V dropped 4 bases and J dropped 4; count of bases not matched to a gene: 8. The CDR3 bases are TGTGCCAGCAGTTCAACGACTAGCGGGGGATCATACAATGAGCAGTTCTTC. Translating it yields CASSSTTSGGSYNEQFF.

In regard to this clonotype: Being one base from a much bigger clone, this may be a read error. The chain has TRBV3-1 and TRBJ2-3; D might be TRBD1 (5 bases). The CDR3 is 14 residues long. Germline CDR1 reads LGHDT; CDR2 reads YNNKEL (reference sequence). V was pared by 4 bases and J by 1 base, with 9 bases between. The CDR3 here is CASSPDSGTDTQYF. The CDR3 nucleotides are TGTGCCAGCAGCCCCGACAGTGGCACAGATACGCAGTATTTT.

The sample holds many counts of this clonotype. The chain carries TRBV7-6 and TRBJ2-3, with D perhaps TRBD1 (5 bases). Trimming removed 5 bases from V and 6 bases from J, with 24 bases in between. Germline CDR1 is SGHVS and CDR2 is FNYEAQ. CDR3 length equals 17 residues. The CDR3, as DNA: TGTGCCAGCAGCGACAGCCCTCCGGTGACTGAGAAGGATACGCAGTATTTT. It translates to CASSDSPPVTEKDTQYF.